The present T cell receptor beta chain was sequenced within a study of blood T cell repertoires in COVID-19. For the study at large: The origin of the acute and convalescent COVID-19 samples was the United States, Italy and Spain.

Clones were read by immunoSEQ multiplex PCR, and TCRdb kept only the in-frame ones, dropping some. Counted here are about 170,000 clones, roughly 85% occurring once; the ten biggest clones make up 2% to 2.5%. The length of the CDR3 is 11 residues. The specimen was peripheral blood. This receptor was obtained from an elderly woman with acute or convalescent COVID-19. The chain links TRBV12-2 to TRBJ1-5; TRBD1, the D gene given by the table, was not confirmed from the DNA. TRBV12-2 is reported as a pseudogene. The CDR3 region is CASRLGTGVKF. In DNA form, the CDR3 reads TGTGCAAGTCGCTTGGGGACAGGGGTAAAATTT.